This entry is about one TCR beta chain. This receptor's antigen is unknown. No per-base quality is available; no much larger clone lies one base away. This specimen comes from a study of T cell responses to AZD1222 COVID-19 vaccine (dated by TCRdb to the early 2020s). Study-level background: AZD1222 recipients given second doses at about 4 weeks or at about 12 weeks were pooled, since spike-specific TCR depth and breadth were not found to differ between the two schedules. Trial participants were enrolled by age into 18-55, 56-69 and 70-plus year subgroups, with around 150, 28 and 57 TCR-sequenced participants respectively. A total of over 230 trial participants underwent TCR sequencing, of whom around 200 received two doses of AZD1222 and around 26 received two doses of the MenACWY control vaccine. What the authors observed across the whole study: Vaccine-associated CD4 TCRs spanned the whole spike protein, with dominant responses in regions 160-218 and 743-854. Because no day 14 peak-response samples were available, repertoires were characterized only after the peak T cell response. Most participants were white British and females outnumbered males, and the authors suggested that clonal diversity may have been underestimated. Only 5 to 7 AZD1222 recipients were SARS-CoV-2 seropositive at baseline, limiting conclusions about previously exposed vaccinees. Nearly half of unique spike-specific TCRs reportedly recognized epitopes outside regions mutated in the B.1.351 and B.1.1.7 variants. The 56-69-year group was small, and its depth increase did not reach significance, likely because of low power. A significant rise in spike-specific TCR breadth and depth was observed after two AZD1222 doses relative to day 0 and relative to MenACWY recipients.

The CDR3 regions of human TCRbeta chains were subjected to immunosequencing. The original pipeline was this. Repertoire TCRs were checked for matches against a reference library of SARS-CoV-2-specific TCRs that had been generated using the MIRA antigen-specificity platform. Breadth meant the fraction of unique TCRs that were SARS-CoV-2-associated, whereas depth meant the fraction of total T cells that were SARS-CoV-2-associated. Using the MIRA data, every spike-specific TCR was mapped to the spike region that the TCR reacted to and assigned to either a CD4 or a CD8 class. Log10-transformed breadth and depth values were compared by one-way ANOVA with Sidak's multiple comparisons tests. TCRdb obtained this table from immuneACCESS and retained in-frame rearrangements with V and J assigned. These tables miss some clones; where compared with another copy, unresolved V genes account for less than half of the shortfall, and the remainder is unexplained. V, J and clone size were drawn from that table, and D and trimming were deduced from the DNA. Present in this sample are about 120,000 clones, about 87% of which were seen just once. The ten biggest clones cover roughly 8.9% of the sample.

Relative to germline, V is missing 5 bases and J is missing 6 bases, with 10 bases of the junction outside any gene match. The germline V gene gives CDR1 as SGHTA and CDR2 as FQGTGA. Taken from cysteine to phenylalanine, the CDR3 has 15 residues. Kept here is only the CDR3 DNA, which spans 45 bases and is read in frame from base 1. What the time point label conveys for this sample: baseline before first vaccination. Vaccinee samples were obtained from the UK trials COV001 and COV002, which included a single-blind randomized controlled phase 2/3 trial of AZD1222 (ChAdOx1 nCoV-19) in healthy adults. For TCRbeta chain sequencing, PBMC samples were collected from trial participants at day 0 and at day 28 after the second dose.

This sample comprised peripheral blood, obtained on day 0 of AZD1222 vaccination. The V and J genes are TRBV7-3 and TRBJ2-1, with 7 bases aligning to TRBD1. The sequence was obtained from an adult in good health. The DNA reads TGTGCCAGCAGCGAATGGACAGGCGGAGGCAATGAGCAGTTCTTC. It codes for CASSEWTGGGNEQFF.